The table lists the clone carrying this T cell receptor (beta chain) with many counts. These data come from a study of T cells in Graves' hyperthyroidism and ophthalmopathy. TCR beta CDR3 sequences were amplified from RNA transcripts. The HTBI primer set was used in a first-round RT-PCR of the TCR CDR3. MiXCR, applied by TCRdb to the multiplex PCR reads, yields one record per CDR3 protein. The table shows 500,000 to 650,000 distinct CDR3 sequences, with just under 20% occurring only once. Trimming took 7 bases from V and 8 from J; bases not matched to a gene: 7. Germline CDR1 reads LGHDT; CDR2 reads YNNKEL (reference sequence). CDR3 length: 14 amino acids.

Sequenced input: blood. The V gene is TRBV3-1, the J gene TRBJ2-1; 11 nucleotides match TRBD2. The source of this sequence is a man aged 40-50 years with Graves' ophthalmopathy. The CDR3 loop reads CASKVSGGAYEQFF. CDR3 sequence (DNA): TGTGCCAGCAAGGTTAGCGGGGGGGCCTATGAGCAGTTCTTC.